These 7 T cell receptor beta chains came from one sample sequenced in a study of shared clonotypes between healthy human individuals. Profiled with immunoSEQ multiplex PCR; TCRdb holds only in-frame clones, not every one. The table includes approximately 500,000 clones, approximately 79% detected once. Sequencing was done on a sample of PBMCs. These receptors originate from a woman between 35 and 50 years old in good health. Some clones in this sample may be carry-over from other donors' samples.

The rearrangement links TRBV7-3 to TRBJ2-1; TRBD2 matches 11 bases. Germline CDR1 is SGHTA and CDR2 is FQGTGA. J was trimmed by 3 bases and V by 1 base; bases with no gene match: 2. The CDR3 consists of 16 residues. The CDR3 region has the DNA TGTGCCAGCAGCTTAATTGGGACTAGCGGCTACAATGAGCAGTTCTTC. Translating gives CASSLIGTSGYNEQFF.

This clone was seen only once. The V gene is TRBV11-3, the J gene TRBJ1-1; a weak D match, TRBD1 (5 bases). Trimming took 5 bases from V and 4 from J, leaving 11 bases between them. This CDR3 spans 13 amino acids. The germline V gene encodes CDR1 SGHNT and CDR2 YENEEA. The CDR3 protein is CASSTNGGTEAFF. CDR3 DNA: TGTGCCAGCAGCACAAATGGGGGCACTGAAGCTTTCTTT.

This chain joins TRBV21-1 and TRBJ1-5; TRBD1 was called by the table and not checked on the DNA. TRBV21-1 is reported as a pseudogene. The CDR3 has 16 residues. The chain's CDR3 is CASSKKGTGGNQPQHF. The DNA for the CDR3 is TGTGCCAGCAGCAAGAAAGGGACAGGGGGCAATCAGCCCCAGCATTTT.

The chain uses TRBV29-1 and TRBJ1-1; D gene uncertain. The CDR3 has 13 amino acids. Germline lookup yields CDR1 SQVTM and CDR2 ANQGSEA. V gave up 3 bases and J gave up 3 bases, with 11 bases separating them. The CDR3 DNA is TGCAGCGTTGATCGGGATCTGGACACTGAAGCTTTCTTT. This codes for CSVDRDLDTEAFF.

The chain carries TRBV19 and TRBJ2-7, with D possibly being TRBD1 (6 bases). The length of the CDR3 is 13 residues. CDR1 is LNHDA and CDR2 is SQIVND in the germline V gene (reference sequence). V was cut by 4 bases and J by 1 base, with 8 bases left in between. The CDR3 DNA follows: TGTGCCAGTAGTAATCAGGGGTCCTACGAGCAGTACTTC. Translating gives CASSNQGSYEQYF.

The rearrangement links TRBV9 to TRBJ2-7; D not resolved. V lost 4 bases and J 1 base, leaving 12 bases between the germline ends. CDR1 SGDLS and CDR2 YYNGEE come from the germline V gene. CDR3 length: 14 amino acids. CDR3 amino acids: CASSRLVESYEQYF. DNA for the CDR3: TGTGCCAGCAGCAGGCTAGTAGAGTCCTACGAGCAGTACTTC.

A note on this clone: Other nucleotide sequences in the sample specify the same CDR3. The gene calls are TRBV9 and TRBJ2-7; a possible D gene is TRBD2 (5 bases). Germline-derived CDR1 and CDR2 are SGDLS and YYNGEE. The length of the CDR3 is 14 residues. Trimming left V 0 bases short and J 2 bases short, with 9 bases between. CDR3 residues: CASSVGRGPYEQYF. CDR3 nucleotide sequence: TGTGCCAGCAGCGTAGGCAGAGGGCCCTACGAGCAGTACTTC.